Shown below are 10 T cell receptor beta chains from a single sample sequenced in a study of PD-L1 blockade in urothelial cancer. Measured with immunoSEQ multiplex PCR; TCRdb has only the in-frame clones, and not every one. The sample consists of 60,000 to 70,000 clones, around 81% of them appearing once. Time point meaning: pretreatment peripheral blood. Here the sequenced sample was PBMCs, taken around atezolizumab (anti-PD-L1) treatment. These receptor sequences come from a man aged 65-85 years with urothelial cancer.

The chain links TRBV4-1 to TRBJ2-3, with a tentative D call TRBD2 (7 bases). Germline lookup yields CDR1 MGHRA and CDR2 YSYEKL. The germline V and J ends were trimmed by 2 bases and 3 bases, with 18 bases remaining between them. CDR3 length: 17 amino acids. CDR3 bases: TGCGCCAGCAGCCAACCAAAGGGGGGGTTCGCGACAGATACGCAGTATTTT. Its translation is CASSQPKGGFATDTQYF.

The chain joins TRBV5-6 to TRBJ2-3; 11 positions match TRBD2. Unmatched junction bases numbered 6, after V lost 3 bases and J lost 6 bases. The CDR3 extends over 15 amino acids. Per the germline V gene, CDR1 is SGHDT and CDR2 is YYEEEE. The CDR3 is CASSSTSGSLDTQYF. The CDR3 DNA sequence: TGTGCCAGCAGCTCAACTAGCGGGAGTTTGGATACGCAGTATTTT.

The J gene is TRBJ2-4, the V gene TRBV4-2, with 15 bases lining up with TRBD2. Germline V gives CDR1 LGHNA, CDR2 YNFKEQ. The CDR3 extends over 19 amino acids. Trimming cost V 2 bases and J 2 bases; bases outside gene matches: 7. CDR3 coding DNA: TGTGCCAGCAGCCAATGGACTAGCGGGAGGGGTGGGTCCAAAAACATTCAGTACTTC. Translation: CASSQWTSGRGGSKNIQYF.

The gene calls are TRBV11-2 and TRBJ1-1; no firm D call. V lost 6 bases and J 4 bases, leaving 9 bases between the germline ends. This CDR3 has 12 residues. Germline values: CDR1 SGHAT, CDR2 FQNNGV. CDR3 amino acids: CASSLEVTEAFF. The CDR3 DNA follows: TGTGCCAGCAGTCTTGAGGTCACTGAAGCTTTCTTT.

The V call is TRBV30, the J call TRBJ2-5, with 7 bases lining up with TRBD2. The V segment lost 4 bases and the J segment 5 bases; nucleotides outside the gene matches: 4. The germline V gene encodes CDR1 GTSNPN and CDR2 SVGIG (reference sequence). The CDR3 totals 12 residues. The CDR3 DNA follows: TGTGCCTGGACCCCCGGGGGGGAGACCCAGTACTTC. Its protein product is CAWTPGGETQYF.

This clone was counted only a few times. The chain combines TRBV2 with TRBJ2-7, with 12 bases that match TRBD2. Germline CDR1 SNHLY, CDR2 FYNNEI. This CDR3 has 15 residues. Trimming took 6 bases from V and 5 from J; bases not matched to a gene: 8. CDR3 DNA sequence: TGTGCCAGCAGCCCCCGGACTAGCGGGATCGACGAGCAGTACTTC. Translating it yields CASSPRTSGIDEQYF.

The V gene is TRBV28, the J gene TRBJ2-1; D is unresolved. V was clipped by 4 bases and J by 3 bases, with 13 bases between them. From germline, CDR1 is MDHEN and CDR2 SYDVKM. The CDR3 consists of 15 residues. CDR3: CASSSSDTNYNEQFF. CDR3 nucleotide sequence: TGTGCCAGCAGTTCATCCGACACGAACTACAATGAGCAGTTCTTC.

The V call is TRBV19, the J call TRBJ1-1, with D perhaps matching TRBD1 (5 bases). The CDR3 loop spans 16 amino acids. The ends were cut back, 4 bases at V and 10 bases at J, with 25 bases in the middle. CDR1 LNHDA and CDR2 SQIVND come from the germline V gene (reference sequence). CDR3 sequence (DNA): TGTGCCAGTAGTAGCCTCGGGGAGGGGCACCTACGTGGAGCTTTCTTT. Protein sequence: CASSSLGEGHLRGAFF. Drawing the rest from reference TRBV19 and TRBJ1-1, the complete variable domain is DGGITQSPKYLFRKEGQNVTLSCEQNLNHDAMYWYRQDPGQGLRLIYYSQIVNDFQKGDIAEGYSVSREKKESFPLTVTSAQKNPTAFYLCASSSLGEGHLRGAFFGQGTRLTVV.

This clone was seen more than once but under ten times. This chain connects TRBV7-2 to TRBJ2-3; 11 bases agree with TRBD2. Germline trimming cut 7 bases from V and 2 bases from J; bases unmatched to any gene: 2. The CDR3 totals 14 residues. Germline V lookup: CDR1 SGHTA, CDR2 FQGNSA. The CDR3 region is CASISGRDTDTQYF. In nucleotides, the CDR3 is TGTGCCAGCATTAGCGGGAGGGACACAGATACGCAGTATTTT.

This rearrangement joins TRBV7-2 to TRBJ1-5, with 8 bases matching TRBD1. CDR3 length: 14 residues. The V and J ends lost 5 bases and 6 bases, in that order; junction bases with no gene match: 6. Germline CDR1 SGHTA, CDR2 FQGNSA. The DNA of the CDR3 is TGTGCCAGCAGCCTCGGGACAGGACCTCAGCCCCAGCATTTT. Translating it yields CASSLGTGPQPQHF.